This entry concerns a single T cell receptor beta chain. The antigen remains unidentified. Germline V gene data show CDR1 as SQVTM and CDR2 as ANQGSEA. The V and J ends lost 4 bases and 0 bases respectively, with 10 bases between them. The CDR3 contains 13 residues. This sample was taken from a study of T cell responses to AZD1222 COVID-19 vaccine. Study-wide findings and caveats: Spike as a whole was targeted by vaccine-associated CD4 TCRs, dominant at 160-218 and 743-854. Spike-specific TCRs gained breadth and depth after people received two AZD1222 doses. In all cases, repertoires were sampled only after the peak T cell response.

Sequencing was performed with immunoSEQ multiplex PCR; in TCRdb, only in-frame clones are kept and a portion is missing. Of approximately 190,000 clones listed, about 90% are singletons. The TCR comes from an adult in good health. The chain combines TRBV29-1 with TRBJ2-7; maybe TRBD1 (7 bases). The sequencing here drew on peripheral blood, taken on day 0 of MenACWY control vaccination. CDR3 nucleotide sequence: TGCAGCGTTGGCGGGACAGTCTCCTACGAGCAGTACTTC. Protein sequence: CSVGGTVSYEQYF.